This T cell receptor (beta chain) was sequenced in a study of metastatic and nonmetastatic thyroid tumors. No treatment of any kind had been given to any patient before thyroid surgery. TCRdb ran MiXCR on the PCR reads. Among tens of thousands of clones listed, 15% to 20% were seen once. Input material: blood. This receptor was taken from a female donor with papillary thyroid cancer or a benign thyroid nodule (not recorded which). Some clones in this sample may be carry-over from other donors' samples.

The CDR3 loop is CASSPSGGNTDTQYF. For the CDR3, the DNA is TGTGCCAGCTCACCCAGCGGGGGGAACACAGATACGCAGTATTTT. The genes are TRBV18 and TRBJ2-3; 9 bases are a match to TRBD2. There are 15 residues in the CDR3. The V gene end was trimmed by 3 bases and the J gene end by 2 bases; junction bases not matched to a gene: 3. CDR1 and CDR2 (germline): KGHSH, LQKENI.